A single sample is the source of the 15 T cell receptor beta chains below, sequenced in a study of T cell responses to AZD1222 COVID-19 vaccine. TCRdb's copy holds only in-frame clones and misses some; the assay was immunoSEQ multiplex PCR. Of 95,000 to 150,000 clones listed, 85% to 95% are singletons. This sample comprised peripheral blood, obtained 28 days after the second AZD1222 dose. The receptor set was obtained from an adult who received the AZD1222 COVID-19 vaccine.

A few counts support this clone. The chain uses TRBV12-5 and TRBJ1-4, with 7 nucleotides matching TRBD1. From germline, CDR1 is LGHNT and CDR2 FRNRAP. The CDR3 totals 15 residues. J gave up 2 bases and V 6 bases, and 6 bases lay outside the gene matches. CDR3: CASGDDRATNEKLFF. The CDR3 region has the DNA TGTGCTAGTGGGGACGACAGGGCCACTAATGAAAAACTGTTTTTT.

The rearrangement links TRBV28 to TRBJ2-1; D call uncertain. The CDR3 covers 12 residues. Germline V lookup: CDR1 MDHEN, CDR2 SYDVKM. Trimming left V 5 bases short and J 9 bases short, with 11 bases between. In DNA form, the CDR3 reads TGTGCCAGCAGTATCCTTTATAGTGAGCAGTTCTTC. Protein: CASSILYSEQFF.

The chain couples TRBV21-1 to TRBJ2-7; the D call in the table, TRBD2, was not verified against the DNA. TRBV21-1 is a documented pseudogene. The CDR3 is 17 residues long. CDR3 DNA sequence: TGTGCCAGCAGCAAAGATGGGTGGGGACTGCGCTCCTACGAGCAGTACTTC. This sequence encodes CASSKDGWGLRSYEQYF.

This clone came up a few times. CDR3 DNA: TGTGCCAGTAGACTAGCGGGCACAGATACGCAGTATTTT. Translated, it gives CASRLAGTDTQYF. This chain joins TRBV19 and TRBJ2-3; TRBD2 aligns across 8 bases. The germline gives CDR1 LNHDA, CDR2 SQIVND (reference sequence). Trimming took 6 bases from V and 1 from J; bases not matched to a gene: 0. CDR3 length equals 13 residues.

The chain combines TRBV21-1 with TRBJ1-1. TRBV21-1 is recorded as a pseudogene. The CDR3 spans 12 residues. The CDR3 spells CASATPNTEAFF. The CDR3 coding sequence is TGTGCCAGCGCAACCCCTAACACTGAAGCTTTCTTT.

CDR3 nucleotides: TGTGCCAGCAGGCGGGGACAGGGGACGAACTATGGCTACACCTTC. Its translation is CASRRGQGTNYGYTF. The rearrangement links TRBV5-6 to TRBJ1-2; TRBD1 agrees at 10 bases. From germline, CDR1 is SGHDT and CDR2 YYEEEE. The CDR3 extends over 15 amino acids. Trimming removed 5 bases from V and 2 bases from J; junction bases left unmatched: 6.

V is TRBV5-1 and J is TRBJ2-5; 13 positions agree with TRBD2. There are 15 residues in the CDR3. The J segment lost 5 bases and the V segment lost 0 bases, leaving 1 base of the junction unmatched. Looked up from germline, CDR1 is SGHRS and CDR2 is YFSETQ. The CDR3 DNA reads as TGCGCCAGCAGCTTGGGGACTAGCGGGAGTGAGACCCAGTACTTC. It specifies CASSLGTSGSETQYF.

This clone was observed once. The chain joins TRBV2 to TRBJ2-1; 9 bases are shared with TRBD1. Germline V CDR1 and CDR2: SNHLY, FYNNEI. The CDR3 runs 15 residues. V lost 6 bases to trimming and J lost 8 bases; unmatched junction nucleotides: 11. CDR3 sequence (DNA): TGTGCCAGCAGAGGCACACAGGGGGCGGTCTATGAGCAGTTCTTC. As protein: CASRGTQGAVYEQFF.

This sequence joins TRBV11-2 and TRBJ1-1; TRBD1 agrees at 7 bases. CDR1 and CDR2 (germline): SGHAT, FQNNGV. V was clipped by 1 base and J by 0 bases; unmatched bases: 5. The CDR3 runs to 16 residues. The CDR3 spells CASSLGTGTMNTEAFF. CDR3 coding DNA: TGTGCCAGCAGCTTAGGGACAGGCACCATGAACACTGAAGCTTTCTTT.

This chain joins TRBV5-6 and TRBJ2-5, with D tentatively TRBD2 (5 bases). With 7 bases removed from V and 2 bases from J, the gap between germline ends came to 12 bases. This CDR3 is 13 amino acids long. CDR1 and CDR2 (germline): SGHDT, YYEEEE. The CDR3 protein is CASGPPGQETQYF. CDR3 sequence (DNA): TGTGCCAGCGGCCCCCCGGGGCAAGAGACCCAGTACTTC.

About this clone: The sample carries other DNA sequences with the same CDR3. This chain joins TRBV4-3 and TRBJ1-5; D gene uncertain. The length of the CDR3 is 13 residues. CDR1 and CDR2 from the germline V gene are LGHNA and YSLEER. The V end was cut by 1 base, the J end by 4 bases, with 5 bases between. The CDR3 spells CASSQVLNQPQHF. The CDR3 coding sequence is TGCGCCAGCAGCCAAGTGCTAAATCAGCCCCAGCATTTT.

The J gene is TRBJ2-7, the V gene TRBV4-2, with D perhaps matching TRBD1 or TRBD2 (6 bases each). Germline-derived CDR1 and CDR2 are LGHNA and YNFKEQ. V was trimmed by 0 bases and J by 3 bases, leaving 15 bases between them. There are 16 residues in the CDR3. The CDR3 loop is CASSQDVGGLNYEQYF. The CDR3 nucleotides are TGTGCCAGCAGCCAAGATGTGGGGGGCCTAAACTACGAGCAGTACTTC.

This clone was recorded only once. This chain joins TRBV14 and TRBJ2-7, with 7 bases identical to TRBD1. The germline V gene encodes CDR1 SGHDN and CDR2 FVKESK. This CDR3 region has 13 residues. V gave up 8 bases and J gave up 1 base; unmatched junction bases: 5. CDR3: CASGVQGSYEQYF. The CDR3 DNA is TGTGCCAGCGGGGTACAGGGGTCCTACGAGCAGTACTTC.

The rearrangement uses TRBV5-4 and TRBJ2-2; a possible D gene is TRBD2 (6 bases). This CDR3 comprises 14 residues. The V gene lost 6 bases and the J gene lost 4 bases, with 13 bases spanning the gap. From germline, CDR1 is SGHNT and CDR2 YYREEE (reference sequence). For the CDR3, the DNA is TGTGCCAGCAAACTGGGAGGTATCACCGGGGAGCTGTTTTTT. Translating gives CASKLGGITGELFF. Full variable domain (remainder filled in from reference TRBV5-4 and TRBJ2-2): ETGVTQSPTHLIKTRGQQVTLRCSSQSGHNTVSWYQQALGQGPQFIFQYYREEENGRGNFPPRFSGLQFPNYSSELNVNALELDDSALYLCASKLGGITGELFFGEGSRLTVL.

In DNA form, the CDR3 reads TGTGCCAGCAGCCCCTGGACAGGCTCGGGAGAAAAACTGTTTTTT. As protein: CASSPWTGSGEKLFF. The chain recombines TRBV7-2 with TRBJ1-4; 7 bases match TRBD1. Germline V CDR1 and CDR2: SGHTA, FQGNSA. With 5 bases clipped from V and 8 bases from J, the junction kept 11 bases outside the gene matches. The CDR3 runs to 15 residues.